The clone carrying this TCR beta chain appeared many times. Its specificity is unknown. TCRdb recomputed calls from the reads with MiXCR, one row per CDR3 protein. The data show about 270,000 distinct CDR3 sequences, with roughly a fifth seen just once and roughly 19% held by the top ten. The CDR3 runs 14 residues. J gave up 4 bases and V 3 bases, and 1 base lay outside the gene matches. Germline V gene lookup returns CDR1 SGHTA and CDR2 FQGNSA. This entry is derived from a study of T cell repertoires in cytomegalovirus infection. Turning to the study itself: Use of recently identified HLA-C-restricted and well-studied HLA-B-restricted CMV epitopes was part of the study. Public TCR beta signatures marked donors with CMV infection and the matching HLA. Study-level findings and limits: Summed frequency of shared TCR beta families picked out CMV carriers who also had the relevant HLA. The ex vivo response was dominated by HLA-C-restricted CMV-specific TCR beta clonotypes.

This rearrangement joins TRBV7-2 to TRBJ1-4, with 8 positions matching TRBD1. The sequence was obtained from a human donor in good health (CMV status not recorded). Some clones in this sample may be carry-over from other donors' samples. The sequencing used cultured PBMCs, collected from culture after CMV antigen stimulation. The CDR3 here is CASSFDRGNEKLFF. The CDR3, as DNA: TGTGCCAGCAGCTTCGACAGGGGTAATGAAAAACTGTTTTTT.